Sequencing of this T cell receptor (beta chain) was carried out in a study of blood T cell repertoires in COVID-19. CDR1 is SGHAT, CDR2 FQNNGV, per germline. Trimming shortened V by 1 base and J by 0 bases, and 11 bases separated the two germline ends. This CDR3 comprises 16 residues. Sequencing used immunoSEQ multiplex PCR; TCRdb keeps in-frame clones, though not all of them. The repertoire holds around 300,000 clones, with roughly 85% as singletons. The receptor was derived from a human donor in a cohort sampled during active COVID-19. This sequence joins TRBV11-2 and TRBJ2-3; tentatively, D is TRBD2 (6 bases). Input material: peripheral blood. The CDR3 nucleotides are TGTGCCAGCAGCTTAGGGAGGGCGGCTAGCACAGATACGCAGTATTTT. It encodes CASSLGRAASTDTQYF.